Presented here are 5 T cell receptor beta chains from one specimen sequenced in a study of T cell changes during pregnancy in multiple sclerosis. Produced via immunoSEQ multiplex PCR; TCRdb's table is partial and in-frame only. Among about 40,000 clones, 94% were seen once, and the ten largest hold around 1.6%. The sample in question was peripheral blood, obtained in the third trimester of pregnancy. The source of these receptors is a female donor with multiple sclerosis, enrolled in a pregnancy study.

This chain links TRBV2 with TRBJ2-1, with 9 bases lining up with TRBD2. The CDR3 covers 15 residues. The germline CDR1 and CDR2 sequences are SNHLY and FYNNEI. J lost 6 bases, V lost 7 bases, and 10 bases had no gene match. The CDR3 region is CASIRSSGSPNEQFF. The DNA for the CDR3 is TGTGCCAGCATTAGAAGTAGCGGGAGTCCCAATGAGCAGTTCTTC.

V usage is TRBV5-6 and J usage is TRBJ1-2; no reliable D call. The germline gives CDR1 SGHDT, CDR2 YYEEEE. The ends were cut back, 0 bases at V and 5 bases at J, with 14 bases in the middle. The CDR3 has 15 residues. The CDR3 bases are TGTGCCAGCAGCTTGGCTACGGGGTTTAGGTATGGCTACACCTTC. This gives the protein CASSLATGFRYGYTF.

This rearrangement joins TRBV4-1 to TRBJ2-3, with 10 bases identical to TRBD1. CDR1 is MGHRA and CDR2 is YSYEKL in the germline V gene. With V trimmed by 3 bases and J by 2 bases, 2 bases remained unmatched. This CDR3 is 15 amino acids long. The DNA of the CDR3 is TGCGCCAGCAGCCATGGGACAGGGGACACAGATACGCAGTATTTT. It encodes CASSHGTGDTDTQYF.

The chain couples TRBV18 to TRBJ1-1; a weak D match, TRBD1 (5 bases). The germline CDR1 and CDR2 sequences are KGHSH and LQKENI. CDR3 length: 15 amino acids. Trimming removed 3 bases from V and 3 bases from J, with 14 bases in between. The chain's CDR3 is CASSPPPSGYTEAFF. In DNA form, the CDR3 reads TGTGCCAGCTCACCGCCCCCTTCAGGGTACACTGAAGCTTTCTTT.

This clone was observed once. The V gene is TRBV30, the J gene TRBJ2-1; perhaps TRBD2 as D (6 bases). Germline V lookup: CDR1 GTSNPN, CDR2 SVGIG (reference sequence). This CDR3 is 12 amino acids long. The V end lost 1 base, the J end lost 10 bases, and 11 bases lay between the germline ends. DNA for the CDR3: TGTGCCTGGAGTGCCGGGAGCCACGAGCAGTTCTTC. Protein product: CAWSAGSHEQFF. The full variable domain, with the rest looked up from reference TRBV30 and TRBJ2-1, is SQTIHQWPATLVQPVGSPLSLECTVEGTSNPNLYWYRQAAGRGLQLLFYSVGIGQISSEVPQNLSASRPQDRQFILSSKKLLLSDSGFYLCAWSAGSHEQFFGPGTRLTVL.